Below are 31 T cell receptor beta chains sequenced from a single sample in a study of blood T cell repertoires in COVID-19. Profiling relied on immunoSEQ multiplex PCR, and the TCRdb table lists in-frame clones only, not all of them. The data show more than 65,000 clones, roughly 87% seen once. Material: peripheral blood. The receptors were gathered from a man aged 45-65 years with active COVID-19.

The chain uses TRBV3-1 (or the pseudogene TRBV3-2) and TRBJ1-6, with 7 positions matching TRBD1. V was clipped by 8 bases and J by 0 bases; unmatched bases: 7. In germline, CDR1 is LGHDT, CDR2 YNNKEL (reference sequence). The length of the CDR3 is 16 residues. The CDR3 coding sequence is TGTGCCAGCCGTGGCAGGGGGAGCTCCTATAATTCACCCCTCCACTTT. Protein product: CASRGRGSSYNSPLHF.

The CDR3 reads CASSPPRSTEAFF. In DNA form, the CDR3 reads TGCGCCAGCAGCCCCCCCCGGAGCACTGAAGCTTTCTTT. The rearrangement joins TRBV5-1 to TRBJ1-1, with D hard to call. Germline CDR1 SGHRS, CDR2 YFSETQ. The ends were cut back, 4 bases at V and 4 bases at J, with 11 bases in the middle. This CDR3 has 13 residues.

This chain connects TRBV5-4 to TRBJ1-1; 9 bases are shared with TRBD1. The length of the CDR3 is 14 residues. Trimming removed 4 bases from V and 4 bases from J; junction bases left unmatched: 5. The germline gives CDR1 SGHNT, CDR2 YYREEE (reference sequence). The CDR3 is CASSTDRGGTEAFF. CDR3 nucleotides: TGTGCCAGCAGCACAGACAGGGGGGGCACTGAAGCTTTCTTT.

The V and J genes are TRBV6-5 and TRBJ2-7, with 10 bases that match TRBD2. The V segment lost 2 bases and the J segment 3 bases; nucleotides outside the gene matches: 7. Germline CDR1 is MNHEY and CDR2 is SVGAGI. The CDR3 runs to 16 residues. The CDR3 protein is CASSYSYASGSYEQYF. Here the CDR3 DNA reads TGTGCCAGCAGTTACAGCTATGCTAGCGGGAGCTACGAGCAGTACTTC.

The V gene is TRBV23-1, the J gene TRBJ2-3; 13 nucleotides align to TRBD2. TRBV23-1 is filed as an ORF, its function uncertain. The CDR3 is 20 residues long. The J segment lost 1 base and the V segment lost 7 bases, leaving 17 bases of the junction unmatched. CDR3: CASNSLAGGIFPPGTDTQYF. DNA for the CDR3: TGCGCCAGCAACTCACTAGCGGGAGGGATTTTTCCTCCTGGCACAGATACGCAGTATTTT.

In its sample, this clone was seen once. This rearrangement joins TRBV5-1 to TRBJ1-2, with D possibly matching TRBD1 (5 bases). The CDR3 consists of 12 residues. V dropped 2 bases and J dropped 8 bases, with 10 bases sitting between them. Germline V gene sequence: CDR1 SGHRS, CDR2 YFSETQ. The CDR3 loop is CASSFAGSGYTF. CDR3 nucleotide sequence: TGCGCCAGCAGCTTTGCAGGGTCCGGCTACACCTTC.

The rearrangement links TRBV5-1 to TRBJ1-2, with D unresolved. Germline CDR1 and CDR2: SGHRS and YFSETQ. Trimming removed 0 bases at V and 0 bases at J, with 6 bases between. CDR3 size: 14 residues. This chain's CDR3 is CASSLAQSNYGYTF. CDR3 DNA: TGCGCCAGCAGCTTGGCCCAGTCTAACTATGGCTACACCTTC.

V and J are TRBV5-5 and TRBJ2-3; 8 nucleotides align to TRBD1. V lost 0 bases to trimming and J lost 0 bases; unmatched junction nucleotides: 3. Germline CDR1 SGHKS, CDR2 YYEKEE (reference sequence). This CDR3 is built from 16 residues. CDR3: CASSLAGQGSTDTQYF. The CDR3 DNA sequence: TGTGCCAGCAGCTTGGCCGGACAGGGTAGCACAGATACGCAGTATTTT.

The DNA of the CDR3 is TGCGCCAGCAGCCAAGAACCGGGACAGGGGGGTTGGGAGCAGTACTTC. It specifies CASSQEPGQGGWEQYF. The chain combines TRBV4-3 with TRBJ2-7; 11 nucleotides match TRBD1. The germline gives CDR1 LGHNA, CDR2 YSLEER. V trimming: 0 bases; J trimming: 7 bases; junction bases outside the gene matches: 8. This CDR3 has 16 amino acids.

The chain combines TRBV27 with TRBJ2-5; unclear D gene. Germline lookup yields CDR1 MNHEY and CDR2 SMNVEV (reference sequence). There are 10 residues in the CDR3. Trimming pared 8 bases from V and 4 bases from J, leaving 5 bases between. In DNA form, the CDR3 reads TGTGCCAGCGGCCGAGAGACCCAGTACTTC. This sequence encodes CASGRETQYF.

Of note for this clone: The same CDR3 is also encoded by other DNA sequences in this sample. This chain joins TRBV30 and TRBJ1-6; 7 positions match TRBD1. V lost 2 bases and J lost 7; bases outside the gene matches: 8. The CDR3 loop spans 15 amino acids. Germline V CDR1 and CDR2: GTSNPN, SVGIG (reference sequence). CDR3 sequence: CAWSLLDRDNSPLHF. Here the CDR3 DNA reads TGTGCCTGGAGTCTTTTAGACAGGGACAATTCACCCCTCCACTTT. Full variable domain (remainder filled in from reference TRBV30 and TRBJ1-6): SQTIHQWPATLVQPVGSPLSLECTVEGTSNPNLYWYRQAAGRGLQLLFYSVGIGQISSEVPQNLSASRPQDRQFILSSKKLLLSDSGFYLCAWSLLDRDNSPLHFGNGTRLTVT.

V gene TRBV5-1 combines with J gene TRBJ2-5, with 12 positions matching TRBD2. Trimming cost V 3 bases and J 4 bases; bases outside gene matches: 4. The CDR3 runs 15 residues. Germline CDR1 is SGHRS and CDR2 is YFSETQ. The CDR3: CASSSRTSGIETQYF. In nucleotides, the CDR3 is TGCGCCAGCAGCTCCCGGACTAGCGGGATAGAGACCCAGTACTTC.

The V call is TRBV11-3, the J call TRBJ1-1; 8 bases align to TRBD1. The CDR3 spans 15 residues. Germline V gene data show CDR1 as SGHNT and CDR2 as YENEEA. The V and J ends lost 4 bases and 7 bases, in that order; junction bases with no gene match: 11. The CDR3 DNA sequence: TGTGCCAGCAGCTCTAAACAGGGGGGCAGTCGTGAAGCTTTCTTT. Translation: CASSSKQGGSREAFF.

The DNA of the CDR3 is TGTGCCAGCAGTTACGGGTATAGGGGTCAGCCCCAGCATTTT. Protein sequence: CASSYGYRGQPQHF. The V and J genes are TRBV28 and TRBJ1-5; possible D gene TRBD1, 5 bases. Trimming cost V 4 bases and J 6 bases, with 13 bases left between them. Germline CDR1 reads MDHEN; CDR2 reads SYDVKM. This CDR3 region has 14 residues.

The V and J genes are TRBV6-5 and TRBJ2-1, with TRBD2 identical over 12 bases. CDR1 is MNHEY, CDR2 SVGAGI, per germline. With V trimmed by 1 base and J by 9 bases, 7 bases remained unmatched. The CDR3 is made up of 16 amino acids. CDR3 nucleotides: TGTGCCAGCAGTTACTATGGACTAGCGGGAAGGGGTGAGCAGTTCTTC. It is translated as CASSYYGLAGRGEQFF.

This clone has just one count. The chain combines TRBV5-1 with TRBJ2-1; D is possibly TRBD2 (7 bases). The germline V gene encodes CDR1 SGHRS and CDR2 YFSETQ. The CDR3 totals 16 residues. Trimming left V 0 bases short and J 6 bases short, with 16 bases between. This CDR3 reads CASSLVLWEGGNEQFF. The CDR3 DNA sequence: TGCGCCAGCAGCTTGGTTTTGTGGGAGGGGGGCAATGAGCAGTTCTTC.

This sequence joins TRBV9 and TRBJ1-3, with D possibly TRBD1 on 5 matching bases. The germline CDR1 and CDR2 sequences are SGDLS and YYNGEE. The length of the CDR3 is 19 residues. V shed 0 bases and J shed 2 bases, with 21 bases lying between them. The CDR3 sequence is CASSVDKGLGKVTGNTIYF. CDR3 DNA sequence: TGTGCCAGCAGCGTAGATAAGGGGTTGGGGAAGGTCACTGGAAACACCATATATTTT. Together with reference TRBV9 and TRBJ1-3, the CDR3 gives the full variable domain: DSGVTQTPKHLITATGQRVTLRCSPRSGDLSVYWYQQSLDQGLQFLIQYYNGEERAKGNILERFSAQQFPDLHSELNLSSLELGDSALYFCASSVDKGLGKVTGNTIYFGEGSWLTVV.

The chain has TRBV3-1 (or the pseudogene TRBV3-2) and TRBJ2-4, with TRBD1 identical over 7 bases. Germline V gene lookup returns CDR1 LGHDT and CDR2 YNNKEL (reference sequence). V gave up 4 bases and J gave up 1 base; unmatched junction bases: 10. This CDR3 has 17 residues. CDR3 region: CASSRSVSRGAKNIQYF. The CDR3 nucleotides read TGTGCCAGCAGCCGATCGGTCTCCAGGGGGGCCAAAAACATTCAGTACTTC.

The chain links TRBV27 to TRBJ2-1; D may be TRBD2 (6 bases). The CDR3 spans 14 residues. Germline loops: CDR1 MNHEY, CDR2 SMNVEV (reference sequence). Trimming pared 6 bases from V and 1 base from J, leaving 10 bases between. The CDR3 protein is CASRPGRSYNEQFF. CDR3 sequence (DNA): TGTGCCAGCAGGCCAGGGAGGTCCTACAATGAGCAGTTCTTC.

A single count supports this clone. This chain joins TRBV4-1 and TRBJ2-3; 14 bases map to TRBD2. CDR1 MGHRA and CDR2 YSYEKL come from the germline V gene. Trimming at V came to 1 base and at J to 8 bases, leaving 14 bases not matched to a gene. The CDR3 totals 19 residues. CDR3: CASSQGGTSGSWGSGTQYF. CDR3 nucleotides: TGCGCCAGCAGCCAAGGGGGGACTAGCGGGAGTTGGGGATCCGGTACGCAGTATTTT.

This clone was seen more than once but under ten times. This chain joins TRBV7-2 and TRBJ1-2, with D possibly being TRBD1 (6 bases). This CDR3 comprises 13 residues. Trimming left V 5 bases short and J 4 bases short, with 11 bases between. CDR1 and CDR2 (germline): SGHTA, FQGNSA. The CDR3 DNA sequence: TGTGCCAGCAGCATAGGGGGGCCCTATGGCTACACCTTC. Translating gives CASSIGGPYGYTF.

The chain is built from TRBV6-2 or TRBV6-3 and TRBJ2-5; D is unresolved. This CDR3 region has 13 residues. The V gene lost 0 bases and the J gene lost 2 bases, with 4 bases spanning the gap. Germline V lookup: CDR1 MNHEY, CDR2 SVGEGT. The CDR3 coding sequence is TGTGCCAGCAGTTACTCGGCTCAAGAGACCCAGTACTTC. This sequence encodes CASSYSAQETQYF.

The CDR3 here is CASSAQGGGQETQYF. The CDR3 DNA reads as TGTGCCAGCAGCGCTCAGGGGGGTGGACAAGAGACCCAGTACTTC. The chain joins TRBV9 to TRBJ2-5; D perhaps matches TRBD1 (7 bases). The length of the CDR3 is 15 residues. Trimming took off 3 bases at V and 2 bases at J, with 14 bases between the two ends. Germline values: CDR1 SGDLS, CDR2 YYNGEE.

This sequence joins TRBV29-1 and TRBJ1-1; D is undetermined. The ends were cut back, 3 bases at V and 8 bases at J, with 16 bases in the middle. This CDR3 spans 13 amino acids. The germline gives CDR1 SQVTM, CDR2 ANQGSEA. The CDR3 nucleotides read TGCAGCGTTGATGCTGGGCTCGGCCTAGAAGCTTTCTTT. It specifies CSVDAGLGLEAFF. Drawing the rest from reference TRBV29-1 and TRBJ1-1, the complete variable domain is SAVISQKPSRDICQRGTSLTIQCQVDSQVTMMFWYRQQPGQSLTLIATANQGSEATYESGFVIDKFPISRPNLTFSTLTVSNMSPEDSSIYLCSVDAGLGLEAFFGQGTRLTVV.

The chain uses TRBV2 and TRBJ2-6; D possibly corresponds to TRBD1 (5 bases). In germline, CDR1 is SNHLY, CDR2 FYNNEI. The V end was cut by 5 bases, the J end by 4 bases, with 12 bases between. The CDR3 length is 15 residues. CDR3 bases: TGTGCCAGCAGTAGGGGCTACAGCGGGGCCAACGTCCTGACTTTC. It specifies CASSRGYSGANVLTF.

This clone is labeled medium-sized. The genes are TRBV27 and TRBJ2-3; D possibly corresponds to TRBD1 (5 bases). V lost 6 bases, J lost 0 bases, and 13 bases lay in between. The CDR3 loop spans 15 amino acids. CDR1 and CDR2 (germline): MNHEY, SMNVEV (reference sequence). The CDR3 DNA follows: TGTGCCAGCAGCTTCGGACACCCTAGCACAGATACGCAGTATTTT. Encoded protein: CASSFGHPSTDTQYF.

The J gene is TRBJ2-3, the V gene TRBV18, with 7 bases that match TRBD2. J was trimmed by 6 bases and V by 8 bases; bases with no gene match: 8. Germline-derived CDR1 and CDR2 are KGHSH and LQKENI. The length of the CDR3 is 13 residues. The chain's CDR3 is CASGRGPTDTQYF. The CDR3 nucleotides are TGTGCCAGCGGGAGGGGACCCACGGATACGCAGTATTTT.

The table lists this clone with a count of one. The chain recombines TRBV6-5 with TRBJ1-1, with 9 bases that match TRBD1. The CDR3 runs 15 residues. V lost 2 bases to trimming and J lost 4 bases; unmatched junction nucleotides: 5. Germline lookup yields CDR1 MNHEY and CDR2 SVGAGI. This CDR3 reads CASSYPTGGGTEAFF. CDR3 in DNA: TGTGCCAGCAGTTACCCGACAGGGGGTGGCACTGAAGCTTTCTTT.

The rearrangement links TRBV19 to TRBJ2-3; D might be TRBD2 (5 bases). V lost 5 bases to trimming and J lost 2 bases, with 8 bases between them. The CDR3 has 13 amino acids. Germline lookup yields CDR1 LNHDA and CDR2 SQIVND (reference sequence). This CDR3 reads CASSPGSTDTQYF. The CDR3 DNA sequence: TGTGCCAGTAGTCCGGGGTCCACAGATACGCAGTATTTT.

This chain uses TRBV28 with TRBJ1-2; unclear D gene. The CDR3 totals 14 residues. V lost 3 bases to trimming and J lost 8 bases, with 16 bases between them. Germline CDR1 and CDR2: MDHEN and SYDVKM. This chain's CDR3 is CASSFTGRELGYTF. Here the CDR3 DNA reads TGTGCCAGCAGTTTTACCGGGAGGGAATTGGGCTACACCTTC.

This chain connects TRBV28 to TRBJ1-2; D is perhaps TRBD1 (5 bases). Germline values: CDR1 MDHEN, CDR2 SYDVKM. This CDR3 region has 13 residues. Trimming removed 4 bases from V and 0 bases from J, with 6 bases in between. For the CDR3, the DNA is TGTGCCAGCAGTTCAGGGACTAACTATGGCTACACCTTC. It codes for CASSSGTNYGYTF.